This passage covers 9 T cell receptor beta chains from one sample sequenced in a study of T cell responses to AZD1222 COVID-19 vaccine. Here immunoSEQ multiplex PCR was the method, and the copy in TCRdb shows in-frame clones only, minus some. The sample contains approximately 190,000 clones, about nine tenths of which appear only once. The source material was peripheral blood, sampled on day 0 of AZD1222 vaccination. These TCRs come from an adult in good health.

V usage is TRBV19 and J usage is TRBJ2-7; possible D gene TRBD1, 6 bases. CDR1 is LNHDA, CDR2 SQIVND, per germline (reference sequence). The CDR3 extends over 14 amino acids. Trimming pared 1 base from V and 5 bases from J, leaving 12 bases between. The DNA for the CDR3 is TGTGCCAGTAGTATAGGGCACAGGACAGACGAGCAGTACTTC. Its protein product is CASSIGHRTDEQYF.

The chain recombines TRBV3-1 (or the pseudogene TRBV3-2) with TRBJ2-3; no clear D. The germline gives CDR1 LGHDT, CDR2 YNNKEL (reference sequence). Deletions cut 2 bases from V and 9 bases from J, with 9 bases between. The CDR3 has 12 residues. CDR3 sequence reads: CASSQRGETQYF. The CDR3 DNA sequence: TGTGCCAGCAGCCAACGTGGCGAAACGCAGTATTTT.

The chain combines TRBV5-1 with TRBJ2-7; D possibly corresponds to TRBD2 (6 bases). V was clipped by 4 bases and J by 2 bases, with 16 bases between them. Germline-derived CDR1 and CDR2 are SGHRS and YFSETQ. The CDR3 is 15 residues long. The chain's CDR3 is CASSPRASDPYEQYF. In nucleotides, the CDR3 is TGCGCCAGCAGCCCCAGGGCTAGCGATCCCTACGAGCAGTACTTC.

J is TRBJ2-5 and V is TRBV3-1 (or the pseudogene TRBV3-2); 14 bases align to TRBD2. The CDR3 is 16 residues long. The junction had 0 bases not matched to a gene; V was cut back by 1 base and J by 2 bases. Germline assignment: CDR1 LGHDT and CDR2 YNNKEL (reference sequence). DNA of the CDR3: TGTGCCAGCAGCCAAGGACTAGCGGGGGGGCAAGAGACCCAGTACTTC. As protein: CASSQGLAGGQETQYF.

As DNA, the CDR3 is TGTGCCAGTAGTATCGGGGGGCGAAATCAGCCCCAGCATTTT. This encodes CASSIGGRNQPQHF. The chain carries TRBV19 and TRBJ1-5, with D possibly being TRBD1 (6 bases). V was clipped by 3 bases and J by 4 bases, with 10 bases between them. The CDR3 has 14 amino acids. The V gene's germline CDR1 is LNHDA and CDR2 SQIVND (reference sequence).

The J gene is TRBJ1-4, the V gene TRBV27; D may be TRBD1 (5 bases). V was cut by 8 bases and J by 3 bases, with 16 bases left in between. Germline values: CDR1 MNHEY, CDR2 SMNVEV (reference sequence). This CDR3 contains 15 residues. The CDR3 sequence: CASGTFGDSNEKLFF. The CDR3 region has the DNA TGTGCCAGCGGAACCTTTGGGGACTCTAATGAAAAACTGTTTTTT.

J is TRBJ1-6 and V is TRBV5-5, with 7 bases that match TRBD1. The CDR3 extends over 15 amino acids. V shed 2 bases, J shed 7 bases, and the junction held 6 bases outside the gene matches. The germline V gene encodes CDR1 SGHKS and CDR2 YYEKEE (reference sequence). CDR3 DNA: TGTGCCAGCAGCTTATTATCGGGACAGAATTCACCCCTCCACTTT. This translates into CASSLLSGQNSPLHF.

The rearrangement joins TRBV5-4 to TRBJ1-3; 7 bases are shared with TRBD1. The CDR3 contains 16 residues. Germline V gene data show CDR1 as SGHNT and CDR2 as YYREEE (reference sequence). The ends lost 1 base at V and 0 bases at J; junction bases unmatched: 4. DNA of the CDR3: TGTGCCAGCAGCTTGCCGGACAGGTTCTCTGGAAACACCATATATTTT. Its translation: CASSLPDRFSGNTIYF.

The rearrangement joins TRBV6-6 to TRBJ2-7; D assignment may be TRBD1 or TRBD2 (5 bases each). V was clipped by 2 bases and J by 10 bases, with 15 bases between them. Germline CDR1 MNHNY, CDR2 SVGAGI (reference sequence). The CDR3 contains 13 residues. The CDR3 DNA reads TGTGCCAGCAGTTACCCCGGGACCGACCAACAGTACTTC. This encodes CASSYPGTDQQYF.